The text below deals with one TCR beta chain. Only in-frame clones appear in the TCRdb table, and some are missing; sequencing was by immunoSEQ multiplex PCR. The table lists about 120,000 clones, around 89% of them singletons, with about 3.5% in the top ten. This sample stems from a study of T cell responses to AZD1222 COVID-19 vaccine. The CDR3 has 19 amino acids. V was clipped by 1 base and J by 0 bases, with 18 bases between them. The germline gives CDR1 LGHDT, CDR2 YNNKEL (reference sequence). This sequence originates from an adult in good health. V gene TRBV3-1 (or the pseudogene TRBV3-2) combines with J gene TRBJ1-4, with a weak D call TRBD1 (6 bases). Here the sequenced sample was peripheral blood, taken on day 0 of AZD1222 vaccination. The CDR3 region has the DNA TGTGCCAGCAGCCAAGCCCCGAGGAAGACAGGAGCAACTAATGAAAAACTGTTTTTT. Its protein product is CASSQAPRKTGATNEKLFF.